This T cell receptor (beta chain) was sequenced for a study of blood T cell repertoires in COVID-19. For the study at large: Samples came from the United States, Italy and Spain, spanning acute and convalescent COVID-19. Sources were T cells, B-cell-depleted T cells, or PBMCs; the material itself was cDNA or gDNA.

Original handling: From reference gene primer amplification, estimates of nucleated cell counts were derived. Here immunoSEQ multiplex PCR was the method, and the copy in TCRdb shows in-frame clones only, minus some. For V, J and clone size, that table is used; D and trimming come from the DNA. The sample lists about 160,000 clones; approximately 83% were seen once. This CDR3 has 16 residues. The germline CDR1 and CDR2 sequences are SEHNR and FQNEAQ (reference sequence). Trimming took 5 bases from V and 0 from J; bases not matched to a gene: 9. Sequences were obtained from peripheral blood. The V gene is TRBV7-9, the J gene TRBJ1-1; 7 nucleotides match TRBD1. The TCR originated in a man in his 70s with acute or convalescent COVID-19. The CDR3 nucleotides read TGTGCCAGCAGCCCACACCTACAGGGGATGAACACTGAAGCTTTCTTT. Its protein product is CASSPHLQGMNTEAFF.